This T cell receptor beta chain was identified during a study of siplizumab effects on memory and regulatory T cells. Study results and limitations: Naive T cells seemed more diverse than memory cells; they also seemed major alloresponse contributors.

As concerns this clone: Its antigen remains unidentified.

CDR3 size: 14 residues. Trimming took 2 bases from V and 10 from J, leaving 13 bases between them. Germline loops: CDR1 SGHRS, CDR2 YFSETQ. The assay covered approximately 10^5 TCR templates per sample. Clones were read by immunoSEQ multiplex PCR, and TCRdb kept only the in-frame ones, dropping some. Here the sample spans about 50,000 clones, about 90% being singletons. This clonotype was obtained from a human donor in good health. The source material was naive CD8+ T cells sorted from blood. The chain carries TRBV5-1 and TRBJ1-6; D possibly corresponds to TRBD1 (6 bases). CDR3 region: CASSFEQGDSPLHF. The CDR3 bases are TGCGCCAGCAGCTTTGAACAGGGTGACTCACCCCTCCACTTT. Full variable domain (remainder filled in from reference TRBV5-1 and TRBJ1-6): KAGVTQTPRYLIKTRGQQVTLSCSPISGHRSVSWYQQTPGQGLQFLFEYFSETQRNKGNFPGRFSGRQFSNSRSEMNVSTLELGDSALYLCASSFEQGDSPLHFGNGTRLTVT.